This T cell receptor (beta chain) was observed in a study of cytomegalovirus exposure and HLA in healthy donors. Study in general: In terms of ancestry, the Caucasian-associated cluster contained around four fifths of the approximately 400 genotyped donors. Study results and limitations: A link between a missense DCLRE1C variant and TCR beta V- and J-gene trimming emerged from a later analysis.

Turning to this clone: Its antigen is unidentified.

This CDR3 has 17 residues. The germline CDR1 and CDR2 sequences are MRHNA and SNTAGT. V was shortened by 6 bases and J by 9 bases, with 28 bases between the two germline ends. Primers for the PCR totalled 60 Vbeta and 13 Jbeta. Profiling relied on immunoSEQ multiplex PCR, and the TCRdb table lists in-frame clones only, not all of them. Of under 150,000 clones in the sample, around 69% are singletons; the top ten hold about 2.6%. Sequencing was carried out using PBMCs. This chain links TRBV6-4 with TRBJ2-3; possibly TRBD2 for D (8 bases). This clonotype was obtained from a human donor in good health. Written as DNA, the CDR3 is TGTGCCAGCAGCCAAAGTCCACCGGGACTAGGGGGCTCGACGCAGTATTTT. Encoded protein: CASSQSPPGLGGSTQYF.